The sequence of this TCR beta chain was determined in a study of blood T cells in healthy people across ages. This clonotype has a handful of counts. This CDR3 comprises 16 residues. Germline CDR1 is SGHVS and CDR2 is FNYEAQ. Combining a sample-barcoded 5' primer with a J-beta primer mix, a second PCR ran for about 6 to 12 cycles. A template-switch adaptor containing 12 random nucleotides labeled each cDNA molecule. Each CDR3 protein is one row after TCRdb ran MiXCR on the 5' RACE reads. The sample has roughly 560,000 distinct CDR3 sequences, around 24% seen once. The sample was also linked to a second study, of T cells of mothers and their children. That study reports: A few mothers and their six children, all healthy Caucasians, donated.

This clonotype was sampled from a boy younger than 18 in good health. The chain recombines TRBV7-6 with TRBJ2-5; unclear D gene. The last part of the DNA fits TRBJ2-7 better; the J call may be wrong. The sequencing input was blood. For the CDR3, the DNA is TGTGCCAGCAGCCGAGGACCCTACTTGGGCCCCTACGAGCAGTACTTC. It is translated as CASSRGPYLGPYEQYF.